The 24 T cell receptor beta chains reported below all come from one sample, sequenced in a study of CD8 T cells in ankylosing spondylitis. Study-wide findings and caveats: A TCR beta motif of eight or nine highly homologous variants seemed to mark ankylosing spondylitis blood.

Which antigens these TCRs recognize remains unknown. TCRdb re-derived calls from the 5' RACE reads in MiXCR, one entry per CDR3 protein. The profile covers about 750,000 distinct CDR3 sequences, with about 20% appearing a single time and 15% to 20% taken by the ten largest. The sequenced material came from blood, either unsorted or a sorted T cell fraction (not recorded which). The source is a male donor with ankylosing spondylitis.

V and J are TRBV15 and TRBJ1-2; D perhaps matches TRBD1 (5 bases). Trimming left V 3 bases short and J 5 bases short, with 13 bases between. CDR1 and CDR2 from the germline V gene are LNHNV and YYDKDF (reference sequence). This CDR3 region has 14 residues. The CDR3 nucleotides are TGTGCCACCAGCAGCGGGAGAGGGGAATATGGCTACACCTTC. The encoded protein is CATSSGRGEYGYTF. Filled out from reference TRBV15 and TRBJ1-2, the complete variable domain reads DAMVIQNPRYQVTQFGKPVTLSCSQTLNHNVMYWYQQKSSQAPKLLFHYYDKDFNNEADTPDNFQSRRPNTSFCFLDIRSPGLGDTAMYLCATSSGRGEYGYTFGSGTRLTVV.

The CDR3 loop reads CASKSGLLNTEAFF. The CDR3 nucleotides are TGTGCCAGCAAATCAGGGCTCCTGAACACTGAAGCTTTCTTT. The chain recombines TRBV28 with TRBJ1-1; a weak D match, TRBD1 (5 bases). V lost 7 bases to trimming and J lost 0 bases, with 12 bases between them. In germline, CDR1 is MDHEN, CDR2 SYDVKM. The CDR3 contains 14 residues.

This clonotype showed up just a few times. The genes are TRBV6-1 and TRBJ1-5, with 8 bases aligning to TRBD1. This CDR3 has 15 amino acids. The V and J ends lost 8 bases and 3 bases, in that order; junction bases with no gene match: 9. Germline V gives CDR1 MNHNS, CDR2 SASEGT. The CDR3 region is CASLATGGYNQPQHF. In DNA form, the CDR3 reads TGTGCCAGCTTAGCTACAGGGGGATACAATCAGCCCCAGCATTTT.

As for this clonotype: A junction end diverges from the germline sequence, so it may reflect a read error. The chain is built from TRBV10-3 and TRBJ1-2, with D possibly being TRBD1 (5 bases). The V gene's germline CDR1 is ENHRY and CDR2 SYGVKD. This CDR3 has 13 residues. CDR3: CATSEFDSYGYTF. The CDR3 coding sequence is TGTGCCACCAGTGAGTTCGACAGCTATGGCTACACCTTC.

The chain recombines TRBV12-3 or TRBV12-4 with TRBJ1-4; D unresolved. With 2 bases removed from V and 7 bases from J, the gap between germline ends came to 8 bases. The CDR3 is 13 residues long. CDR3 sequence reads: CASSLLAAEKLFF. The DNA for the CDR3 is TGTGCCAGCAGTTTATTGGCGGCTGAAAAACTGTTTTTT.

The gene calls are TRBV20-1 and TRBJ1-2; tentatively, D is TRBD1 (6 bases). CDR3 length equals 11 residues. From germline, CDR1 is DFQATT and CDR2 SNEGSKA (reference sequence). The V end lost 3 bases, the J end lost 12 bases, and 14 bases lay between the germline ends. The DNA of the CDR3 is TGCAGTGCTAGGGGGACACCCGGGGACACCTTC. Protein sequence: CSARGTPGDTF.

The J gene is TRBJ2-5, the V gene TRBV4-1; no clear D gene. The CDR3 loop spans 14 amino acids. V was cut by 3 bases and J by 3 bases, with 11 bases left in between. Germline values: CDR1 MGHRA, CDR2 YSYEKL. The CDR3 reads CASSQSNSEETQYF. The CDR3 bases are TGCGCCAGCAGCCAGTCCAATTCTGAAGAGACCCAGTACTTC.

The chain combines TRBV20-1 with TRBJ1-1; 7 positions agree with TRBD1. The CDR3 is 16 residues long. The J segment lost 2 bases and the V segment lost 2 bases, leaving 11 bases of the junction unmatched. CDR1 is DFQATT, CDR2 SNEGSKA, per germline (reference sequence). The CDR3: CSARLDRVGGNTEAFF. The CDR3 DNA is TGCAGTGCTAGATTAGACAGGGTTGGCGGAAACACTGAAGCTTTCTTT.

This clonotype turned up a few times. The chain links TRBV7-9 to TRBJ2-7, with 13 positions matching TRBD2. V dropped 9 bases and J dropped 3; count of bases not matched to a gene: 11. This CDR3 region has 16 residues. The germline V gene has CDR1 SEHNR and CDR2 FQNEAQ (reference sequence). CDR3 coding DNA: TGTGCCAGAACCCCGACTAGCGGGAGGTCCTACTACGAGCAGTACTTC. As protein: CARTPTSGRSYYEQYF.

This clonotype showed up just a few times. V gene TRBV20-1 combines with J gene TRBJ2-6; TRBD2 agrees at 7 bases. In germline, CDR1 is DFQATT, CDR2 SNEGSKA (reference sequence). This CDR3 is 17 amino acids long. With 2 bases clipped from V and 2 bases from J, the junction kept 9 bases outside the gene matches. Here the CDR3 reads CSARKLIGGTGANVLTF. As DNA, the CDR3 is TGCAGTGCTAGAAAACTAATCGGGGGGACTGGGGCCAACGTCCTGACTTTC.

This chain connects TRBV7-9 to TRBJ1-5, with unresolved D. CDR3 length: 13 residues. Trimming removed 1 base from V and 9 bases from J, with 10 bases in between. Germline V gene sequence: CDR1 SEHNR, CDR2 FQNEAQ (reference sequence). CDR3 loop: CASSLGPEGPQHF. CDR3 in DNA: TGTGCCAGCAGCTTAGGTCCGGAGGGGCCCCAGCATTTT.

This clonotype occurred a few times. The chain carries TRBV28 and TRBJ1-5; possible D gene TRBD1, 5 bases. Germline CDR1 reads MDHEN; CDR2 reads SYDVKM. V lost 6 bases and J lost 11, with 23 bases in between. The CDR3 covers 15 residues. CDR3 sequence reads: CASSWGRGGIMAQHF. DNA for the CDR3: TGTGCCAGCAGCTGGGGACGCGGGGGGATAATGGCCCAGCATTTT. Combining the CDR3 with reference TRBV28 and TRBJ1-5 gives the whole variable domain DVKVTQSSRYLVKRTGEKVFLECVQDMDHENMFWYRQDPGLGLRLIYFSYDVKMKEKGDIPEGYSVSREKKERFSLILESASTNQTSMYLCASSWGRGGIMAQHFGDGTRLSIL.

V usage is TRBV7-2 and J usage is TRBJ1-6; 7 bases agree with TRBD1. The V gene end was trimmed by 3 bases and the J gene end by 6 bases; junction bases not matched to a gene: 11. The germline CDR1 and CDR2 sequences are SGHTA and FQGNSA. CDR3 length: 17 residues. CDR3 in DNA: TGTGCCAGCAGCTTCCACAGGGGAGGGGACTTTAATTCACCCCTCCACTTT. Its protein is CASSFHRGGDFNSPLHF.

This rearrangement joins TRBV14 to TRBJ2-3; 10 nucleotides agree with TRBD1. Unmatched junction bases numbered 16, after V lost 5 bases and J lost 5 bases. Germline CDR1 and CDR2: SGHDN and FVKESK. The CDR3 has 18 amino acids. The CDR3 region has the DNA TGTGCCAGCAGCTCCCGCACGGTGGGACAGGGGTCCTTAGATACGCAGTATTTT. It encodes CASSSRTVGQGSLDTQYF.

The sample holds a few counts of this clonotype. The junction and the germline gene differ at one end; a read error may be behind it. The rearrangement links TRBV20-1 to TRBJ2-2; D gene ambiguous. This CDR3 spans 13 amino acids. Germline CDR1 is DFQATT and CDR2 is SNEGSKA (reference sequence). The CDR3 nucleotides read TGCAGTGGTAGAACGGCGAACACCGGGGAGCTGTTTTTT. This sequence encodes CSGRTANTGELFF.

A few counts support this clonotype. The genes are TRBV18 and TRBJ1-1; weak D call: TRBD1 (5 bases). Trimming left V 0 bases short and J 5 bases short, with 16 bases between. The CDR3 loop spans 16 amino acids. CDR1 and CDR2 from the germline V gene are KGHSH and LQKENI. As DNA, the CDR3 is TGTGCCAGCTCACCACCGGCTAGAGGGGCTGGTACTGAAGCTTTCTTT. Encoded protein: CASSPPARGAGTEAFF.

J is TRBJ1-1 and V is TRBV5-1; perhaps TRBD1 as D (6 bases). The length of the CDR3 is 14 residues. Trimming stripped 7 bases from V and 5 bases from J, with 18 bases between. In germline, CDR1 is SGHRS, CDR2 YFSETQ. The CDR3: CASRLEGGGTEAFF. The CDR3 region has the DNA TGCGCCAGCCGCCTTGAGGGGGGAGGGACTGAAGCTTTCTTT.

This clonotype was observed at least ten times. The chain couples TRBV11-2 to TRBJ1-5, with a tentative D call TRBD1 (6 bases). Trimming left V 5 bases short and J 4 bases short, with 12 bases between. The germline V gene encodes CDR1 SGHAT and CDR2 FQNNGV. The CDR3 loop spans 14 amino acids. CDR3 residues: CASSLGRGNQPQHF. Written as DNA, the CDR3 is TGTGCCAGCAGCCTAGGCAGGGGTAATCAGCCCCAGCATTTT.

This clonotype was detected only a few times. This chain's CDR3 is CASSLASLSGNTIYF. The CDR3 DNA is TGTGCCAGCAGCTTAGCTTCACTCTCTGGAAACACCATATATTTT. V usage is TRBV7-6 and J usage is TRBJ1-3; D uncertain. Trimming shortened V by 0 bases and J by 0 bases, and 6 bases separated the two germline ends. The CDR3 contains 15 residues. CDR1 SGHVS and CDR2 FNYEAQ come from the germline V gene.

The chain recombines TRBV20-1 with TRBJ2-4; 11 bases line up with TRBD2. The V gene end was trimmed by 5 bases and the J gene end by 5 bases; junction bases not matched to a gene: 5. The CDR3 loop spans 14 amino acids. CDR1 is DFQATT and CDR2 is SNEGSKA in the germline V gene (reference sequence). The CDR3 DNA sequence: TGCAGTGCTTACCGACTAGCGGGGCAAAACATTCAGTACTTC. Protein product: CSAYRLAGQNIQYF.

This clonotype was detected a few times. V is TRBV3-1 and J is TRBJ1-1, with 9 bases identical to TRBD1. CDR3 size: 14 residues. Per germline, CDR1 LGHDT and CDR2 YNNKEL (reference sequence). V lost 5 bases to trimming and J lost 4 bases; unmatched junction nucleotides: 5. The CDR3 DNA follows: TGTGCCAGCAGCACCGGACAGGGGACCACTGAAGCTTTCTTT. It is translated as CASSTGQGTTEAFF. Full variable domain (rest looked up from reference TRBV3-1 and TRBJ1-1): DTAVSQTPKYLVTQMGNDKSIKCEQNLGHDTMYWYKQDSKKFLKIMFSYNNKELIINETVPNRFSPKSPDKAHLNLHINSLELGDSAVYFCASSTGQGTTEAFFGQGTRLTVV.

The rearrangement joins TRBV3-1 to TRBJ1-4, with TRBD1 matching over 11 bases. In germline, CDR1 is LGHDT, CDR2 YNNKEL (reference sequence). The V and J ends lost 2 bases and 4 bases, in that order; junction bases with no gene match: 9. The CDR3 length is 18 residues. The CDR3 is CASSQQGQGARGNEKLFF. The CDR3 DNA reads as TGTGCCAGCAGCCAACAAGGACAGGGGGCGCGTGGTAATGAAAAACTGTTTTTT.

V is TRBV7-6 and J is TRBJ2-2, with 9 bases matching TRBD2. Germline CDR1 reads SGHVS; CDR2 reads FNYEAQ. The CDR3 has 18 residues. J lost 0 bases, V lost 4 bases, and 9 bases had no gene match. The DNA of the CDR3 is TGTGCCAGCAGCTCCACTAGCGGGTCTCAGCCGAACACCGGGGAGCTGTTTTTT. It specifies CASSSTSGSQPNTGELFF.

The sample holds a few counts of this clonotype. This chain uses TRBV4-1 with TRBJ2-3, with 14 positions matching TRBD2. The CDR3 consists of 21 residues. CDR1 and CDR2 from the germline V gene are MGHRA and YSYEKL. Unmatched junction bases numbered 17, after V lost 6 bases and J lost 0 bases. CDR3: CASSQPNGLAGGIPSTDTQYF. The CDR3 region has the DNA TGCGCCAGCAGTCAACCGAACGGACTAGCGGGAGGTATTCCTAGCACAGATACGCAGTATTTT.